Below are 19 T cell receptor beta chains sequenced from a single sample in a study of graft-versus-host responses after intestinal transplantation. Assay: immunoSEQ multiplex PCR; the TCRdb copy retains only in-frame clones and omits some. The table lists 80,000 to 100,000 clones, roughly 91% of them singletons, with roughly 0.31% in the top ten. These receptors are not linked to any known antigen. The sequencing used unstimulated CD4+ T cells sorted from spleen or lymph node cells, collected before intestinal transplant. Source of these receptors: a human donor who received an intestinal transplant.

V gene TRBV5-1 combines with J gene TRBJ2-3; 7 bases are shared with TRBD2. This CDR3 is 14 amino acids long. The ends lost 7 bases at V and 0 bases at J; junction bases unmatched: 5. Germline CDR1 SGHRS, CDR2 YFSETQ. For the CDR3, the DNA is TGCGCCAGCGCCCCGGGGGGTAGCACAGATACGCAGTATTTT. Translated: CASAPGGSTDTQYF.

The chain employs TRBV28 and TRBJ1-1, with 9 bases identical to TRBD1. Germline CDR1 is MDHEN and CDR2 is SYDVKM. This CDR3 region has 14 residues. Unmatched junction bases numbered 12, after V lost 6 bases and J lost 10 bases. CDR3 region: CASSQQGAGRRAFF. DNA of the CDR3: TGTGCCAGCAGCCAACAGGGGGCAGGGAGGAGAGCTTTCTTT.

For the CDR3, the DNA is TGTGCCAGCAGTCGACAGGGGCCCATGAACACTGAAGCTTTCTTT. This gives the protein CASSRQGPMNTEAFF. The chain combines TRBV27 with TRBJ1-1; 8 bases fit TRBD1. V gave up 5 bases and J gave up 0 bases; unmatched junction bases: 5. Germline V gene lookup returns CDR1 MNHEY and CDR2 SMNVEV (reference sequence). CDR3 length: 15 residues.

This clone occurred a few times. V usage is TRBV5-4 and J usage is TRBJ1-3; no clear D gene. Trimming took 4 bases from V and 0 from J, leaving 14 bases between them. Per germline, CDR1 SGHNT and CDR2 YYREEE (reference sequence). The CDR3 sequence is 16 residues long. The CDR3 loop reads CASSPDGGPSGNTIYF. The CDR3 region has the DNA TGTGCCAGCAGCCCGGACGGAGGTCCCTCTGGAAACACCATATATTTT.

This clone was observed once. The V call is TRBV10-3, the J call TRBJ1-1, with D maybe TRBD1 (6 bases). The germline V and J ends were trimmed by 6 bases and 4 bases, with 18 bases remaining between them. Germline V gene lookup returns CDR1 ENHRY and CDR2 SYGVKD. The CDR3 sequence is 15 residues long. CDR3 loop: CAIRPQTGSGTEAFF. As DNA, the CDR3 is TGTGCCATCAGGCCACAAACAGGGTCGGGCACTGAAGCTTTCTTT.

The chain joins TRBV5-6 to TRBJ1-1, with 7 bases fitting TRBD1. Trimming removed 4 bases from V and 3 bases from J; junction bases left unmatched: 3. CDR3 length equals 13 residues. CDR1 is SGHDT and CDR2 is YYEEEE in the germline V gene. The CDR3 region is CASSPRGDTEAFF. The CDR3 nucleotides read TGTGCCAGCAGCCCCAGGGGGGACACTGAAGCTTTCTTT.

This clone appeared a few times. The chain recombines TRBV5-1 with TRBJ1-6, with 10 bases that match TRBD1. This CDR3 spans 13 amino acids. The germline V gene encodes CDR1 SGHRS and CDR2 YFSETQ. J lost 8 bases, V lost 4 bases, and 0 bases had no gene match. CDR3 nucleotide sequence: TGCGCCAGCAGCGGGACAGGGGATTCACCCCTCCACTTT. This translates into CASSGTGDSPLHF.

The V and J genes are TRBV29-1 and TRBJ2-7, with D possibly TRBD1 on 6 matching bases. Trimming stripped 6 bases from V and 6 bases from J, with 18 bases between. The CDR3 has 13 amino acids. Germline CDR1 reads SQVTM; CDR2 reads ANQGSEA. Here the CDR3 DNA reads TGCAGCGTGTGGGACAATGGGCCTTCCGAGCAGTACTTC. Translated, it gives CSVWDNGPSEQYF.

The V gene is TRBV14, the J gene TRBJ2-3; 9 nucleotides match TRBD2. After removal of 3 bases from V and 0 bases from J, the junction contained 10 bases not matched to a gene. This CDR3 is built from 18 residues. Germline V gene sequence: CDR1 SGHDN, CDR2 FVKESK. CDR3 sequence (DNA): TGTGCCAGCAGCCACCGGGCTAGCGGGGCAGAAAGCACAGATACGCAGTATTTT. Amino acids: CASSHRASGAESTDTQYF. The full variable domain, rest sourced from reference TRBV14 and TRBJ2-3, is EAGVTQFPSHSVIEKGQTVTLRCDPISGHDNLYWYRRVMGKEIKFLLHFVKESKQDESGMPNNRFLAERTGGTYSTLKVQPAELEDSGVYFCASSHRASGAESTDTQYFGPGTRLTVL.

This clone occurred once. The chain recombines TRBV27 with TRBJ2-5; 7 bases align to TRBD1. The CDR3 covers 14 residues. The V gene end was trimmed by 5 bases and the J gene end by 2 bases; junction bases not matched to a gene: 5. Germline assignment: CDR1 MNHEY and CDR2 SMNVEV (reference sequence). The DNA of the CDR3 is TGTGCCAGCAGTCTTGGGACAGCACAAGAGACCCAGTACTTC. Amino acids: CASSLGTAQETQYF.

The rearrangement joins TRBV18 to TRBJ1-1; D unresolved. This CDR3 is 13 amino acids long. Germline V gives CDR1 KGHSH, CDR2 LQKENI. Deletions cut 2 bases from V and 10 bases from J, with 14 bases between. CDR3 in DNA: TGTGCCAGCTCACCAGGTGAGGGTGCACGAGCTTTCTTT. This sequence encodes CASSPGEGARAFF.

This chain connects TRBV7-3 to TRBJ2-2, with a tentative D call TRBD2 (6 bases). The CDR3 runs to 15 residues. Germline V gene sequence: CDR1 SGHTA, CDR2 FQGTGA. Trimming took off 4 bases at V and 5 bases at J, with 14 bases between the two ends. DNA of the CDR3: TGTGCCAGCAGCTCTGGGGGGAGAGGGACCGGGGAGCTGTTTTTT. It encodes CASSSGGRGTGELFF.

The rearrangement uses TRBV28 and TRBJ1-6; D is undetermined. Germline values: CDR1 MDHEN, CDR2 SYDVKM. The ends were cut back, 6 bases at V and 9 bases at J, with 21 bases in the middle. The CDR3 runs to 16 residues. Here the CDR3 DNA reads TGTGCCAGCAGCACTCTCTCGGCGGGGAGGACTTCACCCCTCCACTTT. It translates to CASSTLSAGRTSPLHF.

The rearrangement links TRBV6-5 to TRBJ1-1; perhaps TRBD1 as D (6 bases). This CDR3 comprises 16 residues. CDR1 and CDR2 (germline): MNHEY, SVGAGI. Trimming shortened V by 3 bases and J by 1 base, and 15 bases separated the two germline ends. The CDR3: CASSYRGGLTNTEAFF. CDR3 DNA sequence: TGTGCCAGCAGTTATAGGGGGGGGCTAACGAACACTGAAGCTTTCTTT.

Written as DNA, the CDR3 is TGTGCCAGCAGCCCAATAGCGGGGGGGCCCTCCGAGCAGTACTTC. Translating gives CASSPIAGGPSEQYF. The rearrangement links TRBV7-6 to TRBJ2-7; 11 nucleotides align to TRBD2. V gave up 5 bases and J gave up 6 bases; unmatched junction bases: 9. CDR1 SGHVS and CDR2 FNYEAQ come from the germline V gene. The length of the CDR3 is 15 residues. Using reference TRBV7-6 and TRBJ2-7 for the parts outside the CDR3, the full variable domain is GAGVSQSPRYKVTKRGQDVALRCDPISGHVSLYWYRQALGQGPEFLTYFNYEAQQDKSGLPNDRFSAERPEGSISTLTIQRTEQRDSAMYRCASSPIAGGPSEQYFGPGTRLTVT.

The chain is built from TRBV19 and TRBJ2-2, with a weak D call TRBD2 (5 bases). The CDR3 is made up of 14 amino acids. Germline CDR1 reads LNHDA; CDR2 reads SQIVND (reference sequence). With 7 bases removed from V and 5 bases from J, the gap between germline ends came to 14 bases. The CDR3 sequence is CASTLYGGTGELFF. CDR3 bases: TGTGCCAGTACTCTATACGGCGGGACCGGGGAGCTGTTTTTT.

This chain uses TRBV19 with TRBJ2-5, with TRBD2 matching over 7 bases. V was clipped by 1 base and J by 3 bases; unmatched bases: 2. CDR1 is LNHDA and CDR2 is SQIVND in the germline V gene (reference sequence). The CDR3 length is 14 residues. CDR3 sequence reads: CASSIGGGEETQYF. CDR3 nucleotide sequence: TGTGCCAGTAGTATAGGGGGGGGAGAAGAGACCCAGTACTTC. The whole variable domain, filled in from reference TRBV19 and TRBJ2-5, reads DGGITQSPKYLFRKEGQNVTLSCEQNLNHDAMYWYRQDPGQGLRLIYYSQIVNDFQKGDIAEGYSVSREKKESFPLTVTSAQKNPTAFYLCASSIGGGEETQYFGPGTRLLVL.

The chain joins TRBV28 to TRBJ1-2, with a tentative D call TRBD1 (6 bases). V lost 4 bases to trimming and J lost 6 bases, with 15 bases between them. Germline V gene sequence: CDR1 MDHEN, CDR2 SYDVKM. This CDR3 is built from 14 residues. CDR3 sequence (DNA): TGTGCCAGCAGTTCCCTCAGGGGAGGGAATGGCTACACCTTC. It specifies CASSSLRGGNGYTF.

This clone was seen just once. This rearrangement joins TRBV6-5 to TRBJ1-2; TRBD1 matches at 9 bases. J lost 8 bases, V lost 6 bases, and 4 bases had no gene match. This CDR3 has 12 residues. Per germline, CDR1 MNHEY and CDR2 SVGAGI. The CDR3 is CASRTGGRGYTF. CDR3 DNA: TGTGCCAGCAGGACAGGGGGTCGGGGCTACACCTTC.